This T cell receptor beta chain appears in the sequencing data of a study of T cells in Graves' hyperthyroidism and ophthalmopathy. Study at large: Specimen type is peripheral blood, collected at initial diagnosis prior to any treatment.

Researchers amplified the TCR beta CDR3 regions from RNA transcripts. HTBI primers were the set used in a first-round RT-PCR of the TCR CDR3. TCRdb recomputed calls from the multiplex PCR reads with MiXCR, one row per CDR3 protein. The profile covers 650,000 to 750,000 distinct CDR3 sequences, with 11% to 15% appearing a single time and roughly 10% taken by the ten largest. This clonotype was observed a handful of times. The antigen remains undetermined. Patients were excluded because of uncontrolled infection, other autoimmune disease, pregnancy or lactation. Orbital computed tomography and thyroid ultrasound, together with serum TRAb and thyroxine and clinical symptoms, were used for diagnoses. This CDR3 region has 15 residues. Looked up from germline, CDR1 is MNHEY and CDR2 is SMNVEV (reference sequence). Trimming removed 6 bases at V and 5 bases at J, with 20 bases between. The study, taken as a whole, reports: Blood also showed most of the thyroid clonotypes that were expanded above 0.001.

This TCR came from a woman aged 18-29 years with Graves' hyperthyroidism. The rearrangement links TRBV27 to TRBJ2-7, with a tentative D call TRBD1 (6 bases). Sequences were obtained from blood. CDR3: CASSPYPGQVHEQYF. Here the CDR3 DNA reads TGTGCCAGCAGCCCCTATCCGGGACAAGTCCACGAGCAGTACTTC.